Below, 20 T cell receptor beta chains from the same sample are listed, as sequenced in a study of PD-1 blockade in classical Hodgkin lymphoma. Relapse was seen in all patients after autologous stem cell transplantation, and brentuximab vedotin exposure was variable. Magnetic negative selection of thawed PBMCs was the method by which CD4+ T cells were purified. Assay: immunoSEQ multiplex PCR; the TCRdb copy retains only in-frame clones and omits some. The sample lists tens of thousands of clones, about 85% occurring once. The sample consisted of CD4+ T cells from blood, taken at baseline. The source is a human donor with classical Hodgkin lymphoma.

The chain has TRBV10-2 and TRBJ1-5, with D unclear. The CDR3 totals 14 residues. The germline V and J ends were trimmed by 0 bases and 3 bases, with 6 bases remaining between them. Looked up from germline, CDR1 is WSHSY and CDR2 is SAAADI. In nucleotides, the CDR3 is TGCGCCAGCAGTGAGTCGCAGTTCAATCAGCCCCAGCATTTT. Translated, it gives CASSESQFNQPQHF.

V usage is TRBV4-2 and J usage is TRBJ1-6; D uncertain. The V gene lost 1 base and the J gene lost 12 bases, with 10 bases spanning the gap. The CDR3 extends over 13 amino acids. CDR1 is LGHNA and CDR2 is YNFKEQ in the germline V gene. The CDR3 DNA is TGTGCCAGCAGCCAAGGCAAGGCGGGACCCCTCCACTTT. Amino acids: CASSQGKAGPLHF.

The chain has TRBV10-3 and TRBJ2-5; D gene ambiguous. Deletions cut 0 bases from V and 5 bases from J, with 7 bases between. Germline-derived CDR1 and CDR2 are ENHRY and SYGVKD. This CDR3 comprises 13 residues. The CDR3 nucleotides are TGTGCCATCAGTGAGTCGCACGGGGAGACCCAGTACTTC. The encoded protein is CAISESHGETQYF.

The CDR3 DNA is TGCGCCAGCAGTGACCCTCCCGGGGGACTGGCTTTCTTT. Amino acids: CASSDPPGGLAFF. The chain recombines TRBV10-1 with TRBJ1-1; tentative D call: TRBD1 (5 bases). Germline CDR1 WNHNN, CDR2 SYGVQD (reference sequence). V lost 3 bases and J 11 bases, leaving 16 bases between the germline ends. This CDR3 comprises 13 residues.

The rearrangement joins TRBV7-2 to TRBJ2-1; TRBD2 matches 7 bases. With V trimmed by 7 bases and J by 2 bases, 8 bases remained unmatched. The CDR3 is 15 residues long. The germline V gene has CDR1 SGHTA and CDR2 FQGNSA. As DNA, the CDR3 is TGTGCCAGCAACCTCCGGGACTACACCTACAATGAGCAGTTCTTC. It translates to CASNLRDYTYNEQFF.

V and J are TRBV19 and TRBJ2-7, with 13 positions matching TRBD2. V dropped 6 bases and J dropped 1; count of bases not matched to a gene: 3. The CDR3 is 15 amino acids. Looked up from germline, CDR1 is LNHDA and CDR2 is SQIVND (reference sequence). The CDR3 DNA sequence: TGTGCCAGTAGAAAGGGACTAGCGGGATCCTACGAGCAGTACTTC. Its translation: CASRKGLAGSYEQYF. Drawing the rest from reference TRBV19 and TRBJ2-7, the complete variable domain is DGGITQSPKYLFRKEGQNVTLSCEQNLNHDAMYWYRQDPGQGLRLIYYSQIVNDFQKGDIAEGYSVSREKKESFPLTVTSAQKNPTAFYLCASRKGLAGSYEQYFGPGTRLTVT.

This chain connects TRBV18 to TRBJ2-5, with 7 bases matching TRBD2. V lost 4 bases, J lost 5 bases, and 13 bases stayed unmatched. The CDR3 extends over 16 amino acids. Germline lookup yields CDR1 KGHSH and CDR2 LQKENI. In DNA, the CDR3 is TGTGCCAGCTCACTAGGCACACGGGAGGCCCGCGAGACCCAGTACTTC. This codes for CASSLGTREARETQYF.

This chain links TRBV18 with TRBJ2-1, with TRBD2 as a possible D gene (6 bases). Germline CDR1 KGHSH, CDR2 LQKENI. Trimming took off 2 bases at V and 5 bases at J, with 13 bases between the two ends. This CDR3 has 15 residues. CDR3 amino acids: CASSPAGTSNNEQFF. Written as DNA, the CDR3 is TGTGCCAGCTCACCAGCCGGGACTTCAAACAATGAGCAGTTCTTC. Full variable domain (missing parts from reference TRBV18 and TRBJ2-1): NAGVMQNPRHLVRRRGQEARLRCSPMKGHSHVYWYRQLPEEGLKFMVYLQKENIIDESGMPKERFSAEFPKEGPSILRIQQVVRGDSAAYFCASSPAGTSNNEQFFGPGTRLTVL.

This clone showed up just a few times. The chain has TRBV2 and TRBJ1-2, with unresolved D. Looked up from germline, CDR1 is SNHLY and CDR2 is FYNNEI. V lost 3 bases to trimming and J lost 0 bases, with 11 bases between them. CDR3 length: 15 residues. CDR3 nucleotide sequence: TGTGCCAGCAGTGATCTCAGGACTTCTAACTATGGCTACACCTTC. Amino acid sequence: CASSDLRTSNYGYTF.

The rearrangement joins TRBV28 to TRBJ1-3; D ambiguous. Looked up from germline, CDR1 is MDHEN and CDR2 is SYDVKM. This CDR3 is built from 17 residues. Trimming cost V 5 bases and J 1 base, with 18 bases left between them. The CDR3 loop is CASSLGGRAASGNTIYF. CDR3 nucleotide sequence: TGTGCCAGCAGTCTGGGTGGGCGGGCTGCGTCTGGAAACACCATATATTTT. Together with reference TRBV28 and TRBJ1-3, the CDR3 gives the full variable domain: DVKVTQSSRYLVKRTGEKVFLECVQDMDHENMFWYRQDPGLGLRLIYFSYDVKMKEKGDIPEGYSVSREKKERFSLILESASTNQTSMYLCASSLGGRAASGNTIYFGEGSWLTVV.

CDR3 bases: TGTGCCAGCAGTTTATCAGGGAACCTCCAGCTGAAAGTCTATGGCTACACCTTC. Translated, it gives CASSLSGNLQLKVYGYTF. This chain connects TRBV28 to TRBJ1-2; TRBD1 is a possible D gene (5 bases). V was shortened by 1 base and J by 4 bases, with 22 bases between the two germline ends. Germline V gene sequence: CDR1 MDHEN, CDR2 SYDVKM. The CDR3 covers 18 residues.

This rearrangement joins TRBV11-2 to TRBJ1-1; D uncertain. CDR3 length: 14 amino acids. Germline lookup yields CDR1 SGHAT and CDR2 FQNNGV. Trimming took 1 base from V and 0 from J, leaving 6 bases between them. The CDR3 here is CASSLAGMNTEAFF. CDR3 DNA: TGTGCCAGCAGCTTAGCAGGTATGAACACTGAAGCTTTCTTT.

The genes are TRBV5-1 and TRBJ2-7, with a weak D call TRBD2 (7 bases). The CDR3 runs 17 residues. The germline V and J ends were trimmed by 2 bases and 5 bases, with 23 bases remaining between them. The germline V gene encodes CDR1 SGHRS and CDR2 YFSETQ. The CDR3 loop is CASSFRAGGLGTHEQYF. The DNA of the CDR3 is TGCGCCAGCAGCTTTAGGGCCGGGGGGCTGGGGACCCACGAGCAGTACTTC.

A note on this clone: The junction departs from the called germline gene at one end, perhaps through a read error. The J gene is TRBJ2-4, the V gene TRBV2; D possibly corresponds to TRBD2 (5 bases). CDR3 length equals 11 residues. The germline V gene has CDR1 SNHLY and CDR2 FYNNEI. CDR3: CASSDFEGQNF. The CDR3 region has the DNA TGTGCCAGCAGTGATTTCGAGGGCCAGAACTTC. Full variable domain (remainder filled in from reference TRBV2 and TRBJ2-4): EPEVTQTPSHQVTQMGQEVILRCVPISNHLYFYWYRQILGQKVEFLVSFYNNEISEKSEIFDDQFSVERPDGSNFTLKIRSTKLEDSAMYFCASSDFEGQNFGAGTRLSVL.

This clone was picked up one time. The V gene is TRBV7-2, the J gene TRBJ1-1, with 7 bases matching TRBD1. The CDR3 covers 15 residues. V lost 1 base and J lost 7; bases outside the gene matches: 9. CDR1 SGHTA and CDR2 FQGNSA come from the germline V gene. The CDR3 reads CASSLVTHRGSEAFF. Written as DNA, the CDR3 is TGTGCCAGCAGCTTAGTAACCCACAGGGGAAGTGAAGCTTTCTTT.

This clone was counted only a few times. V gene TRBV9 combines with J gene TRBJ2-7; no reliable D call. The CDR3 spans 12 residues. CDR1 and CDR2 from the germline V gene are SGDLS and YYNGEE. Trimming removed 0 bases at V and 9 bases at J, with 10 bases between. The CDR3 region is CASSVDPLGQYF. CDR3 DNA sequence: TGTGCCAGCAGCGTAGACCCTTTAGGGCAGTACTTC.

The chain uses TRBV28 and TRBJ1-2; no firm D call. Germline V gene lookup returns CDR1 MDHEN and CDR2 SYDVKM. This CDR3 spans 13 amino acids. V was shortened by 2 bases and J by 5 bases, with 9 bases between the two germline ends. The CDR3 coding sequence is TGTGCCAGCAGTTTACGAATGAAATATGGCTACACCTTC. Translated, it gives CASSLRMKYGYTF.

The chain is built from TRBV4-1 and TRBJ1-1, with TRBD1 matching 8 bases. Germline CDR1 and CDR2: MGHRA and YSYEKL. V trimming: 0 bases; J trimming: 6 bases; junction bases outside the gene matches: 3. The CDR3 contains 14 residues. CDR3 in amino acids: CASSQDRGLAEAFF. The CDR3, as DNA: TGCGCCAGCAGCCAAGACAGGGGGCTCGCTGAAGCTTTCTTT.

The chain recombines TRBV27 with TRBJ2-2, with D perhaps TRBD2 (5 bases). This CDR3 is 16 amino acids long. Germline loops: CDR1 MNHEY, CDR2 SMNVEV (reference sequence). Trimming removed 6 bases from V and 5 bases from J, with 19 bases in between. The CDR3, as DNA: TGTGCCAGCAGGAAACCGGGATCCAGAAGAACCGGGGAGCTGTTTTTT. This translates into CASRKPGSRRTGELFF.

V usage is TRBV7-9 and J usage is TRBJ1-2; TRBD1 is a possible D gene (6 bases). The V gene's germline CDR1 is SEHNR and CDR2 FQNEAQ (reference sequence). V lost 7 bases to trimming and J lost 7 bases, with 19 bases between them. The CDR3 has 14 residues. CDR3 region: CASTRQRGDGGYTF. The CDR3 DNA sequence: TGTGCCAGCACCCGGCAAAGGGGGGATGGTGGCTACACCTTC.